This record looks at one T cell receptor (beta chain) sequence and its context. Its antigen is not identified. In the PCR, 60 Vbeta and 13 Jbeta primers were used. Using immunoSEQ multiplex PCR, the repertoire was profiled, and TCRdb retains in-frame clones only, with some absent. The sample has fewer than 200,000 clones, approximately 71% seen once; the top ten hold about 1.6%. This CDR3 is 14 amino acids long. The ends were cut back, 2 bases at V and 0 bases at J, with 9 bases in the middle. Germline assignment: CDR1 SGHRS and CDR2 YFSETQ. This specimen belongs to a study of cytomegalovirus exposure and HLA in healthy donors. Study-level information: There were approximately 81 million unique TCRs (from HLA-typed donors) in an early data release. Within the Caucasian-associated ancestry cluster were roughly 82% of the approximately 400 genotyped donors. Points from the study as a whole: Earlier results showed most TCR beta V segments being productive about 87% or about 30% of the time. A later analysis reportedly found that, within productive TCRs, an Asian-associated ancestry cluster had fewer N-insertions than the mean observed across the approximately 690 donors.

The sequenced material came from PBMCs. The chain has TRBV5-1 and TRBJ2-7; D may be TRBD1 (6 bases). The TCR originated in a girl aged 10-17 years in good health and CMV-seronegative. The DNA for the CDR3 is TGCGCCAGCAGCTTTACAGGGAGCTCCTACGAGCAGTACTTC. It is translated as CASSFTGSSYEQYF.